The present entry profiles one TCR beta chain with its context. Its antigen is not identified. This entry is derived from a study of shared clonotypes between healthy human individuals. Study conclusions and caveats: Rarefaction gave evidence that sorted-subset sequencing remained incomplete despite large depth.

Trimming stripped 11 bases from V and 9 bases from J, with 14 bases between. CDR3 length: 11 residues. Germline assignment: CDR1 LNHDA and CDR2 SQIVND (reference sequence). Original data processing: ImmunoSEQ sequences covered only the junction and lacked quality scores; filtering therefore differed. Sequencing was performed with immunoSEQ multiplex PCR; in TCRdb, only in-frame clones are kept and a portion is missing. Clonal size and the V and J genes are those of that table, whereas D and trimming came from the DNA. Counted here are fewer than 2.5 million clones, under 95% occurring once; the ten biggest clones make up 0.36%.

Source material: naive CD4+ T cells from PBMCs. Stated subset: CD45RA+ positively selected. The J gene is TRBJ2-1, the V gene TRBV19; D possibly corresponds to TRBD1 (5 bases). The TCR comes from a man aged 18 to 30 in good health. Some clones in this sample may be carry-over from other donors' samples. This CDR3 is CAPNFRGEQFF. CDR3 sequence (DNA): TGTGCCCCAAATTTTAGGGGTGAGCAGTTCTTC.